Shown below are 21 T cell receptor beta chains from a single sample sequenced in a study of blood T cell repertoires in COVID-19. Profiling relied on immunoSEQ multiplex PCR, and the TCRdb table lists in-frame clones only, not all of them. The table records over 65,000 clones, 80% of them present only once. Sequenced input: peripheral blood. These receptors were taken from a woman in her thirties or forties with active or convalescent COVID-19.

The chain is built from TRBV7-2 and TRBJ2-5; D possibly corresponds to TRBD2 (6 bases). Germline values: CDR1 SGHTA, CDR2 FQGNSA. CDR3 length: 14 amino acids. The ends were cut back, 2 bases at V and 5 bases at J, with 12 bases in the middle. CDR3 DNA: TGTGCCAGCAGCTTATACGGGAGCAGGGAGACCCAGTACTTC. Protein sequence: CASSLYGSRETQYF.

This clone has just a few counts. The V gene is TRBV4-1, the J gene TRBJ2-1; 14 nucleotides agree with TRBD2. V trimming: 1 base; J trimming: 2 bases; junction bases outside the gene matches: 10. This CDR3 is built from 20 residues. Germline V gives CDR1 MGHRA, CDR2 YSYEKL. CDR3 region: CASSQVVGTSGSSPYNEQFF. The CDR3, as DNA: TGCGCCAGCAGCCAAGTAGTCGGGACTAGCGGGAGTTCCCCCTACAATGAGCAGTTCTTC.

This clone showed up just a few times. This rearrangement joins TRBV27 to TRBJ2-7; the match to TRBD2 covers 11 bases. The junction had 2 bases not matched to a gene; V was cut back by 6 bases and J by 4 bases. The CDR3 runs 13 residues. Per germline, CDR1 MNHEY and CDR2 SMNVEV (reference sequence). CDR3 sequence (DNA): TGTGCCAGCAGACTAGCGGGAGAATACGAGCAGTACTTC. This gives the protein CASRLAGEYEQYF.

Relative to its sample, this clone is medium-sized. The V and J genes are TRBV28 and TRBJ2-7; 12 nucleotides align to TRBD2. Trimming took 3 bases from V and 2 from J; bases not matched to a gene: 8. Germline CDR1 and CDR2: MDHEN and SYDVKM. The CDR3 runs to 17 residues. The CDR3 here is CASSFKLAGGATYEQYF. The CDR3 nucleotides read TGTGCCAGCAGTTTCAAACTAGCGGGAGGTGCGACCTACGAGCAGTACTTC.

This clone was counted only a few times. The chain links TRBV4-2 to TRBJ2-1, with D unresolved. Looked up from germline, CDR1 is LGHNA and CDR2 is YNFKEQ. Between the trimmed V and J ends, which lost 1 base and 5 bases, there was a span of 15 bases. The CDR3 covers 16 residues. CDR3 loop: CASSQVSVLSNNEQFF. The CDR3 DNA reads as TGTGCCAGCAGCCAAGTTTCGGTTTTATCAAACAATGAGCAGTTCTTC.

The V gene is TRBV3-1 (or the pseudogene TRBV3-2), the J gene TRBJ2-7; D remains ambiguous. CDR1 and CDR2 from the germline V gene are LGHDT and YNNKEL (reference sequence). The CDR3 spans 12 residues. Trimming removed 3 bases from V and 6 bases from J, with 9 bases in between. The CDR3 here is CASSHLGSEQYF. In DNA, the CDR3 is TGTGCCAGCAGCCACCTCGGGTCCGAGCAGTACTTC.

The rearrangement links TRBV30 to TRBJ2-3, with D uncertain. The CDR3 is made up of 13 amino acids. CDR1 and CDR2 (germline): GTSNPN, SVGIG (reference sequence). Trimming took 0 bases from V and 2 from J, leaving 6 bases between them. The CDR3 protein is CAWSVENTDTQYF. CDR3 bases: TGTGCCTGGAGTGTAGAGAACACAGATACGCAGTATTTT. Together with reference TRBV30 and TRBJ2-3, the CDR3 gives the full variable domain: SQTIHQWPATLVQPVGSPLSLECTVEGTSNPNLYWYRQAAGRGLQLLFYSVGIGQISSEVPQNLSASRPQDRQFILSSKKLLLSDSGFYLCAWSVENTDTQYFGPGTRLTVL.

This clone was recorded at least ten times. The chain recombines TRBV7-6 with TRBJ1-5; D call uncertain. Germline V CDR1 and CDR2: SGHVS, FNYEAQ. V shed 5 bases and J shed 3 bases, with 14 bases lying between them. This CDR3 has 15 residues. CDR3 coding DNA: TGTGCCAGCAGCCCTCGTGGCAGGTCCAATCAGCCCCAGCATTTT. Residues: CASSPRGRSNQPQHF.

The rearrangement links TRBV4-3 to TRBJ1-4, with D perhaps TRBD1 (6 bases). V was shortened by 0 bases and J by 2 bases, with 7 bases between the two germline ends. Germline V gene sequence: CDR1 LGHNA, CDR2 YSLEER. CDR3 length: 15 amino acids. CDR3 loop: CASSQDRGTNEKLFF. The CDR3 DNA follows: TGCGCCAGCAGCCAAGATAGGGGGACTAATGAAAAACTGTTTTTT.

The V call is TRBV9, the J call TRBJ1-3; D might be TRBD1 (6 bases). V was trimmed by 4 bases and J by 0 bases, leaving 26 bases between them. Germline V CDR1 and CDR2: SGDLS, YYNGEE. This CDR3 is built from 20 residues. The DNA for the CDR3 is TGTGCCAGCAGCCCTTCCGCACCGGACAGATGGATGTTCTCTGGAAACACCATATATTTT. Amino acid sequence: CASSPSAPDRWMFSGNTIYF.

This clone was picked up one time. The V gene is TRBV4-2, the J gene TRBJ1-6; D remains unclear. The germline V and J ends were trimmed by 4 bases and 8 bases, with 9 bases remaining between them. This CDR3 spans 13 amino acids. Germline V gene sequence: CDR1 LGHNA, CDR2 YNFKEQ. The CDR3 DNA reads as TGTGCCAGCAGCCCCCGGGAGGATTCACCCCTCCACTTT. Its translation is CASSPREDSPLHF.

In DNA, the CDR3 is TGTGCCAGCAGCGTAGACCCGGGACAGGGGGCGAGCGAGCAGTACTTC. It yields the protein CASSVDPGQGASEQYF. This chain joins TRBV9 and TRBJ2-7, with TRBD1 matching 12 bases. In germline, CDR1 is SGDLS, CDR2 YYNGEE. J lost 6 bases, V lost 0 bases, and 7 bases had no gene match. CDR3 length equals 16 residues.

The chain combines TRBV5-1 with TRBJ2-1; weak D call: TRBD1 (5 bases). Germline CDR1 and CDR2: SGHRS and YFSETQ. V lost 1 base and J 1 base, leaving 9 bases between the germline ends. The CDR3 is 15 residues long. For the CDR3, the DNA is TGCGCCAGCAGCTTGCAGGGAAATTCCTACAATGAGCAGTTCTTC. Its translation: CASSLQGNSYNEQFF.

This clone was observed a few times. The chain joins TRBV6-5 to TRBJ1-2; D is uncertain. The germline CDR1 and CDR2 sequences are MNHEY and SVGAGI. V was cut by 8 bases and J by 4 bases, with 14 bases left in between. The CDR3 runs to 13 residues. DNA for the CDR3: TGTGCCAGCTGCCCAGCCTCAGGCTATGGCTACACCTTC. Amino acid sequence: CASCPASGYGYTF.

The chain joins TRBV5-1 to TRBJ1-2; possibly TRBD1 for D (6 bases). From germline, CDR1 is SGHRS and CDR2 YFSETQ. Trimming took off 3 bases at V and 8 bases at J, with 17 bases between the two ends. The CDR3 runs to 14 residues. The CDR3 sequence is CASSSDSSGGGYTF. The CDR3 region has the DNA TGCGCCAGCAGCTCGGACAGTTCTGGGGGAGGCTACACCTTC. The full variable domain, rest sourced from reference TRBV5-1 and TRBJ1-2, is KAGVTQTPRYLIKTRGQQVTLSCSPISGHRSVSWYQQTPGQGLQFLFEYFSETQRNKGNFPGRFSGRQFSNSRSEMNVSTLELGDSALYLCASSSDSSGGGYTFGSGTRLTVV.

V usage is TRBV6-2 or TRBV6-3 and J usage is TRBJ2-7; perhaps TRBD2 as D (6 bases). V was shortened by 5 bases and J by 4 bases, with 15 bases between the two germline ends. Germline CDR1 and CDR2: MNHEY and SVGEGT. The CDR3 spans 14 residues. The CDR3 loop reads CASSAFGGLYEQYF. The DNA for the CDR3 is TGTGCCAGCAGTGCCTTTGGGGGGTTGTACGAGCAGTACTTC.

The CDR3: CASSNRDNSPLHF. The CDR3 DNA reads TGCGCCAGCAGTAACAGGGACAATTCACCCCTCCACTTT. The chain carries TRBV5-1 and TRBJ1-6; D possibly corresponds to TRBD1 (6 bases). This CDR3 is 13 amino acids long. Germline loops: CDR1 SGHRS, CDR2 YFSETQ. The V end was cut by 5 bases, the J end by 7 bases, with 10 bases between.

The chain is built from TRBV7-3 and TRBJ2-7; 13 nucleotides line up with TRBD2. Losses at the gene ends were 5 bases for V and 6 bases for J; bases not matched to a gene: 4. The CDR3 is made up of 14 amino acids. Germline V lookup: CDR1 SGHTA, CDR2 FQGTGA. The CDR3 here is CASSPGTSGTEQYF. The CDR3, as DNA: TGTGCCAGCAGCCCCGGGACTAGCGGGACCGAGCAGTACTTC.

This sequence joins TRBV19 and TRBJ2-3; TRBD1 is a possible D gene (6 bases). Per germline, CDR1 LNHDA and CDR2 SQIVND (reference sequence). This CDR3 has 14 amino acids. V shed 7 bases and J shed 1 base, with 12 bases lying between them. DNA for the CDR3: TGTGCCAGTAAGCGCAGGGGCGGCACAGATACGCAGTATTTT. Translation: CASKRRGGTDTQYF.

This clone was seen only a few times. The chain carries TRBV4-3 and TRBJ2-4, with 11 bases lining up with TRBD2. The length of the CDR3 is 19 residues. CDR1 and CDR2 (germline): LGHNA, YSLEER. Unmatched junction bases numbered 7, after V lost 0 bases and J lost 0 bases. The CDR3 sequence is CASSQDIPGLAAAKNIQYF. The CDR3 bases are TGCGCCAGCAGCCAAGACATCCCGGGACTAGCGGCAGCCAAAAACATTCAGTACTTC.

The rearrangement uses TRBV21-1 and TRBJ1-5. TRBV21-1 is listed as a pseudogene. The CDR3 is 14 amino acids. This CDR3 is CASSNGVGGQPQHF. CDR3 in DNA: TGTGCCAGCAGCAATGGGGTAGGAGGACAGCCCCAGCATTTT.